This T cell receptor (beta chain) emerged from a study of T-cell memory formation after mild COVID-19. The length of the CDR3 is 16 residues. Germline trimming cut 3 bases from V and 2 bases from J; bases unmatched to any gene: 9. The germline V gene encodes CDR1 SGHRS and CDR2 YFSETQ. This clonotype was observed a handful of times. One entry per CDR3 protein, called by TCRdb with MiXCR from the 5' RACE reads. Among around 110,000 distinct CDR3 sequences listed, about a sixth were seen once. The V and J genes are TRBV5-1 and TRBJ2-7; 9 bases map to TRBD1. The sequenced sample was PBMCs or a T cell subset sorted from them (not recorded which). This TCR came from an adult woman who had mild COVID-19 (a few samples of this study predate the infection). Cell type and time point are not known. CDR3 sequence: CASSSVGTGSPYEQYF. For the CDR3, the DNA is TGCGCCAGCAGCTCCGTAGGGACAGGGAGCCCCTACGAGCAGTACTTC.